One and the same sample provided the 32 T cell receptor beta chains below, sequenced in a study of cytomegalovirus exposure and HLA in healthy donors. A multiplex PCR was run with 60 Vbeta primers and 13 Jbeta primers. The protocol was immunoSEQ multiplex PCR, while the TCRdb copy is restricted to in-frame clones and leaves out a portion. The sample has roughly 130,000 clones, just under 80% seen once; the top ten hold 5.3%. Sequenced material: PBMCs. The receptor source for this set is a young man in good health and CMV-seronegative.

J is TRBJ1-5 and V is TRBV28; TRBD1 matches 7 bases. Germline V gene lookup returns CDR1 MDHEN and CDR2 SYDVKM. The CDR3 is made up of 14 amino acids. V dropped 6 bases and J dropped 6; count of bases not matched to a gene: 8. The CDR3 spells CASSQDRRSQPQHF. In nucleotides, the CDR3 is TGTGCCAGCAGCCAGGACAGGCGGAGTCAGCCCCAGCATTTT.

The chain employs TRBV13 and TRBJ2-1; 8 positions match TRBD2. The CDR3 extends over 16 amino acids. The germline gives CDR1 PRHDT, CDR2 FYEKMQ (reference sequence). After removal of 0 bases from V and 6 bases from J, the junction contained 7 bases not matched to a gene. The CDR3 reads CASSLGTGLVRNEQFF. In DNA, the CDR3 is TGTGCCAGCAGCTTAGGGACGGGACTAGTTCGCAATGAGCAGTTCTTC.

In this sample, this clone turned up many times. This chain links TRBV6-6 with TRBJ2-7, with D perhaps TRBD2 (6 bases). Per germline, CDR1 MNHNY and CDR2 SVGAGI (reference sequence). The CDR3 runs to 12 residues. Trimming removed 6 bases from V and 6 bases from J, with 12 bases in between. CDR3 residues: CASSRDSVEQYF. The CDR3 bases are TGTGCCAGCAGCCGGGACTCTGTCGAGCAGTACTTC.

The V gene is TRBV5-1, the J gene TRBJ2-5; a weak D match, TRBD1 (6 bases). The end of the DNA is better explained by TRBJ2-7, so the J call may be wrong. The CDR3 is made up of 14 amino acids. CDR1 is SGHRS and CDR2 is YFSETQ in the germline V gene. CDR3 bases: TGCGCCAGCCGCCTTGGGGACACCACCTACGAGCAGTACTTC. This encodes CASRLGDTTYEQYF.

The chain links TRBV6-5 to TRBJ2-5; 7 nucleotides agree with TRBD2. The closer fit of TRBJ2-7 to the DNA end suggests the J call may be wrong. The CDR3 runs to 15 residues. Germline CDR1 is MNHEY and CDR2 is SVGAGI. CDR3 nucleotides: TGTGCCAGCAGACCGGTGGTAGCGGGCCCCTACGAGCAGTACTTC. Residues: CASRPVVAGPYEQYF.

The chain is built from TRBV4-3 and TRBJ2-7, with 8 nucleotides matching TRBD2. Germline V gene data show CDR1 as LGHNA and CDR2 as YSLEER. Trimming cost V 0 bases and J 7 bases; bases outside gene matches: 8. CDR3 length: 15 residues. CDR3 region: CASSQDSSGSQEQYF. The CDR3 nucleotides are TGCGCCAGCAGCCAAGATTCCAGCGGGAGTCAAGAGCAGTACTTC.

The chain links TRBV6-6 to TRBJ2-7, with D hard to call. The CDR3 is 12 residues long. V lost 4 bases and J lost 6, with 10 bases in between. Germline V gene lookup returns CDR1 MNHNY and CDR2 SVGAGI (reference sequence). CDR3 in DNA: TGTGCCAGCAGTTCATTCCGGGTCGAGCAGTACTTC. Encoded protein: CASSSFRVEQYF.

This clone was seen just once. V usage is TRBV9 and J usage is TRBJ1-6; D not certain. Germline V gene data show CDR1 as SGDLS and CDR2 as YYNGEE. V gave up 6 bases and J gave up 5 bases, with 15 bases separating them. The length of the CDR3 is 15 residues. Here the CDR3 DNA reads TGTGCCAGCACGAGAGATACCCCTGATAATTCACCCCTCCACTTT. Encoded protein: CASTRDTPDNSPLHF.

J is TRBJ1-2 and V is TRBV19, with unresolved D. Germline V lookup: CDR1 LNHDA, CDR2 SQIVND (reference sequence). The CDR3 covers 12 residues. Trimming cost V 6 bases and J 4 bases, with 9 bases left between them. In DNA form, the CDR3 reads TGTGCCAGTAGCAATGCAGGCTATGGCTACACCTTC. Translation gives CASSNAGYGYTF.

The J gene is TRBJ1-2, the V gene TRBV5-6; 7 positions agree with TRBD1. Trimming cost V 4 bases and J 4 bases; bases outside gene matches: 7. In germline, CDR1 is SGHDT, CDR2 YYEEEE. The CDR3 is 14 amino acids. CDR3: CASSEGQVFYGYTF. As DNA, the CDR3 is TGTGCCAGCAGCGAAGGACAGGTTTTCTATGGCTACACCTTC.

The V gene is TRBV7-2, the J gene TRBJ2-3, with 11 bases aligning to TRBD2. Germline trimming cut 4 bases from V and 0 bases from J; bases unmatched to any gene: 6. The CDR3 length is 17 residues. Looked up from germline, CDR1 is SGHTA and CDR2 is FQGNSA. The CDR3 region is CASSSRPSGGSTDTQYF. In DNA, the CDR3 is TGTGCCAGCAGCTCCCGGCCTAGCGGGGGGAGCACAGATACGCAGTATTTT.

This clone was found a few times. CDR3 sequence (DNA): TGTGCCAGCAGCTCCACAGGGGACAATCAGCCCCAGCATTTT. Translating it yields CASSSTGDNQPQHF. V usage is TRBV7-9 and J usage is TRBJ1-5; 7 nucleotides line up with TRBD1. The CDR3 is 14 residues long. CDR1 and CDR2 from the germline V gene are SEHNR and FQNEAQ (reference sequence). V trimming: 4 bases; J trimming: 3 bases; junction bases outside the gene matches: 3.

The sample holds one count of this clone. The chain links TRBV5-1 to TRBJ2-7; 16 bases agree with TRBD2. J was trimmed by 5 bases and V by 4 bases; bases with no gene match: 9. In germline, CDR1 is SGHRS, CDR2 YFSETQ. The CDR3 sequence is 17 residues long. The DNA for the CDR3 is TGCGCCAGCAGCAGGGGACTAGCGGGAGGGATCTTCCACGAGCAGTACTTC. Its protein is CASSRGLAGGIFHEQYF.

The chain combines TRBV27 with TRBJ2-3, with TRBD2 matching 13 bases. Trimming removed 6 bases from V and 3 bases from J; junction bases left unmatched: 9. The CDR3 extends over 17 amino acids. CDR1 and CDR2 (germline): MNHEY, SMNVEV (reference sequence). The CDR3 is CASSGELAGGPTDTQYF. The CDR3 coding sequence is TGTGCCAGCAGCGGGGAACTAGCGGGGGGGCCGACAGATACGCAGTATTTT.

This sequence joins TRBV5-1 and TRBJ2-7; 14 bases align to TRBD2. The CDR3 contains 15 residues. Germline CDR1 and CDR2: SGHRS and YFSETQ. Trimming cost V 4 bases and J 3 bases; bases outside gene matches: 3. The CDR3 loop reads CASSRGLAGDYEQYF. CDR3 in DNA: TGCGCCAGCAGCAGGGGACTAGCGGGAGACTACGAGCAGTACTTC.

The chain combines TRBV5-1 with TRBJ1-1; 8 nucleotides agree with TRBD1. Per germline, CDR1 SGHRS and CDR2 YFSETQ. Trimming at V came to 0 bases and at J to 8 bases, leaving 9 bases not matched to a gene. The CDR3 totals 15 residues. This CDR3 is CASSLETGAVTEAFF. The CDR3 region has the DNA TGCGCCAGCAGCTTGGAGACAGGGGCTGTCACCGAAGCTTTCTTT.

The gene calls are TRBV12-5 and TRBJ2-3; D perhaps matches TRBD2 (6 bases). Trimming cost V 11 bases and J 1 base, with 13 bases left between them. CDR3 length: 13 residues. Germline CDR1 LGHNT, CDR2 FRNRAP. CDR3 coding DNA: TGTGCTTCAACTAGCAGCGGCACAGATACGCAGTATTTT. This codes for CASTSSGTDTQYF.

The chain links TRBV6-6 to TRBJ1-2; D might be TRBD1 (5 bases). V dropped 2 bases and J dropped 2 bases, with 9 bases sitting between them. Germline-derived CDR1 and CDR2 are MNHNY and SVGAGI (reference sequence). The CDR3 loop spans 14 amino acids. CDR3 in DNA: TGTGCCAGCAGTTACGGAGCAGGGAACTATGGCTACACCTTC. Protein sequence: CASSYGAGNYGYTF.

The chain carries TRBV5-1 and TRBJ1-1, with 7 bases lining up with TRBD1. In germline, CDR1 is SGHRS, CDR2 YFSETQ. This CDR3 has 15 residues. Unmatched junction bases numbered 7, after V lost 0 bases and J lost 5 bases. The CDR3 loop is CASSLGEGAQTEAFF. DNA of the CDR3: TGCGCCAGCAGCTTGGGAGAGGGGGCGCAGACTGAAGCTTTCTTT.

V gene TRBV5-1 combines with J gene TRBJ2-7, with 9 bases identical to TRBD1. Trimming removed 0 bases from V and 1 base from J; junction bases left unmatched: 2. This CDR3 has 15 amino acids. CDR1 is SGHRS and CDR2 is YFSETQ in the germline V gene. The CDR3 here is CASSLGTGASYEQYF. DNA for the CDR3: TGCGCCAGCAGCTTGGGGACAGGGGCATCCTACGAGCAGTACTTC.

The rearrangement joins TRBV30 to TRBJ1-5; D unclear. The germline V gene has CDR1 GTSNPN and CDR2 SVGIG (reference sequence). The ends were cut back, 0 bases at V and 7 bases at J, with 4 bases in the middle. The CDR3 spans 11 residues. CDR3 nucleotide sequence: TGTGCCTGGAGTGTCGGGCAGCCCCAGCATTTT. Translating gives CAWSVGQPQHF.

V and J are TRBV9 and TRBJ2-6; 10 positions match TRBD1. The germline V gene encodes CDR1 SGDLS and CDR2 YYNGEE. There are 19 residues in the CDR3. V lost 4 bases, J lost 5 bases, and 15 bases stayed unmatched. Here the CDR3 DNA reads TGTGCCAGCAGCCTTCGTCCCGGGACAGGGGTTCCATGGGCCAACGTCCTGACTTTC. Its protein is CASSLRPGTGVPWANVLTF.

This sequence joins TRBV27 and TRBJ2-5; D might be TRBD2 (5 bases). CDR1 and CDR2 from the germline V gene are MNHEY and SMNVEV (reference sequence). Trimming shortened V by 3 bases and J by 5 bases, and 19 bases separated the two germline ends. This CDR3 region has 16 residues. CDR3 nucleotides: TGTGCCAGCAGTTTGAGTCGAACTAGTGAGGCGGAGACCCAGTACTTC. Its translation: CASSLSRTSEAETQYF.

This clone was detected only a few times. This chain connects TRBV7-9 to TRBJ2-1, with 12 bases fitting TRBD2. CDR1 and CDR2 (germline): SEHNR, FQNEAQ (reference sequence). The CDR3 covers 17 residues. V shed 2 bases, J shed 3 bases, and the junction held 5 bases outside the gene matches. CDR3 amino acids: CASSLLLAGGIYNEQFF. CDR3 bases: TGTGCCAGCAGCTTACTACTAGCGGGGGGAATCTACAATGAGCAGTTCTTC.

CDR3 coding DNA: TGTGCTAGTGGTTTGCCCTTCCAGGGGGCGGATAATTCACCCCTCCACTTT. Translation gives CASGLPFQGADNSPLHF. The chain combines TRBV12-5 with TRBJ1-6; TRBD1 matches 8 bases. The J segment lost 5 bases and the V segment lost 2 bases, leaving 8 bases of the junction unmatched. Per germline, CDR1 LGHNT and CDR2 FRNRAP. The CDR3 has 17 residues. The complete variable domain, with remaining parts taken from reference TRBV12-5 and TRBJ1-6, reads DARVTQTPRHKVTEMGQEVTMRCQPILGHNTVFWYRQTMMQGLELLAYFRNRAPLDDSGMPKDRFSAEMPDATLATLKIQPSEPRDSAVYFCASGLPFQGADNSPLHFGNGTRLTVT.

CDR3 nucleotide sequence: TGTGCCAGCAGCGTAGGATCAGCGGGAGGGCCCTATGGCGAGACCCAGTACTTC. Translating it yields CASSVGSAGGPYGETQYF. This chain links TRBV9 with TRBJ2-5; TRBD2 matches at 10 bases. Trimming removed 0 bases from V and 5 bases from J; junction bases left unmatched: 13. CDR1 and CDR2 (germline): SGDLS, YYNGEE. The length of the CDR3 is 18 residues.

V is TRBV28 and J is TRBJ2-4, with 7 bases fitting TRBD1. The CDR3 contains 14 residues. In germline, CDR1 is MDHEN, CDR2 SYDVKM. V dropped 4 bases and J dropped 5; count of bases not matched to a gene: 5. CDR3 in amino acids: CASSSPGQQNIQYF. The CDR3 bases are TGTGCCAGCAGTTCGCCGGGACAGCAAAACATTCAGTACTTC.

Only a few counts were recorded for this clone. The chain carries TRBV28 and TRBJ2-7; possibly TRBD1 for D (5 bases). Trimming stripped 4 bases from V and 4 bases from J, with 8 bases between. From germline, CDR1 is MDHEN and CDR2 SYDVKM. This CDR3 contains 12 residues. CDR3 amino acids: CASSSGIYEQYF. CDR3 in DNA: TGTGCCAGCAGTTCAGGGATTTACGAGCAGTACTTC.

The chain recombines TRBV4-3 with TRBJ2-4; unclear D gene. V was clipped by 4 bases and J by 0 bases, with 13 bases between them. The CDR3 extends over 16 amino acids. From germline, CDR1 is LGHNA and CDR2 YSLEER. CDR3 nucleotide sequence: TGCGCCAGCAGCCTGGGCGTAAATCTAGCCAAAAACATTCAGTACTTC. It encodes CASSLGVNLAKNIQYF.

This clone has a single count. This chain uses TRBV28 with TRBJ1-5; D remains unclear. This CDR3 is 12 amino acids long. Germline CDR1 and CDR2: MDHEN and SYDVKM. Between the trimmed V and J ends, which lost 7 bases and 7 bases, there was a span of 11 bases. In DNA, the CDR3 is TGTGCCAGCAAGGAGGGCTGGCAGCCCCAGCATTTT. Encoded protein: CASKEGWQPQHF.

This clone was recorded once. The chain is built from TRBV2 and TRBJ1-4; no firm D call. The ends were cut back, 1 base at V and 0 bases at J, with 9 bases in the middle. The CDR3 length is 16 residues. Looked up from germline, CDR1 is SNHLY and CDR2 is FYNNEI. CDR3: CASSEVGAPTNEKLFF. The CDR3 DNA reads TGTGCCAGCAGTGAAGTGGGCGCCCCAACTAATGAAAAACTGTTTTTT.

This clone was detected a few times. The chain is built from TRBV7-8 and TRBJ2-1, with 14 bases that match TRBD2. Germline V CDR1 and CDR2: SGHVS, FQNEAQ. The CDR3 length is 18 residues. V lost 4 bases, J lost 2 bases, and 7 bases stayed unmatched. The CDR3 reads CASSSPGLAGAAYNEQFF. The CDR3 DNA reads as TGTGCCAGCAGCTCTCCGGGACTAGCGGGAGCAGCCTACAATGAGCAGTTCTTC.